Below are 32 T cell receptor beta chains sequenced from a single sample in a study of blood T cells in healthy people across ages. Next came a second PCR, run for about 6 to 11 cycles, which used a sample-barcoded 5' primer along with a J-beta primer mix. TCRdb reanalysed the 5' RACE reads using MiXCR and keeps one entry per CDR3 protein. Of 1.5 million to 2 million distinct CDR3 sequences in the sample, approximately 30% were seen once. Specimen: blood. These receptors were obtained from a woman aged 25 to 39 in good health.

The gene calls are TRBV25-1 and TRBJ2-7, with 9 nucleotides matching TRBD1. The CDR3 consists of 13 residues. V was pared by 4 bases and J by 6 bases, with 4 bases of the junction left unmatched. Germline V lookup: CDR1 MGHDK, CDR2 SYGVNS. CDR3 protein: CASSVSDRGEQYF. The DNA of the CDR3 is TGTGCCAGCAGTGTCTCGGACAGGGGCGAGCAGTACTTC.

This sequence joins TRBV9 and TRBJ2-3, with D possibly being TRBD2 (6 bases). Germline V CDR1 and CDR2: SGDLS, YYNGEE. V lost 0 bases and J 6 bases, leaving 17 bases between the germline ends. The CDR3 totals 16 residues. The CDR3 protein is CASSVEGGGVPDTQYF. As DNA, the CDR3 is TGTGCCAGCAGCGTAGAAGGAGGCGGGGTCCCGGATACGCAGTATTTT.

This clonotype was picked up a small number of times. This chain joins TRBV3-1 and TRBJ2-1, with 10 positions matching TRBD2. Germline V gene data show CDR1 as LGHDT and CDR2 as YNNKEL (reference sequence). This CDR3 region has 16 residues. V gave up 2 bases and J gave up 8 bases; unmatched junction bases: 9. The CDR3 spells CASSQYSSGGRDEQFF. DNA of the CDR3: TGTGCCAGCAGCCAATACAGTAGCGGGGGGAGAGATGAGCAGTTCTTC.

This clonotype was found many times. The chain combines TRBV19 with TRBJ2-1; 11 bases are shared with TRBD2. CDR3 size: 15 residues. Trimming cost V 2 bases and J 8 bases; bases outside gene matches: 5. The germline CDR1 and CDR2 sequences are LNHDA and SQIVND (reference sequence). CDR3 nucleotides: TGTGCCAGTAGTATAACTAGCGGGAGCTTGGATGAGCAGTTCTTC. It specifies CASSITSGSLDEQFF.

This clonotype has a count of ten or more. The rearrangement uses TRBV20-1 and TRBJ2-5, with D perhaps TRBD2 (6 bases). The germline V gene encodes CDR1 DFQATT and CDR2 SNEGSKA (reference sequence). There are 13 residues in the CDR3. The CDR3: CSSKGLPGETQYF. DNA for the CDR3: TGCAGCTCGAAAGGACTACCCGGGGAGACCCAGTACTTC.

The DNA of the CDR3 is TGCAGTGCTAGGGACCCGGGTTTGGGGTATGATTCACCCCTCCACTTT. Translating it yields CSARDPGLGYDSPLHF. The rearrangement uses TRBV20-1 and TRBJ1-6; no reliable D call. This CDR3 contains 16 residues. From germline, CDR1 is DFQATT and CDR2 SNEGSKA (reference sequence). The germline V and J ends were trimmed by 3 bases and 8 bases, with 20 bases remaining between them.

This chain joins TRBV20-1 and TRBJ2-3; 12 bases map to TRBD2. Germline values: CDR1 DFQATT, CDR2 SNEGSKA (reference sequence). This CDR3 region has 16 residues. Trimming took 5 bases from V and 3 from J; bases not matched to a gene: 9. The CDR3 nucleotides read TGCAGTGCTGCCCGTCCTAGCGGGGGGGGTACAGATACGCAGTATTTT. This encodes CSAARPSGGGTDTQYF.

This clonotype was recorded a few times. V is TRBV9 and J is TRBJ2-7; D gene ambiguous. Germline CDR1 and CDR2: SGDLS and YYNGEE. The V gene lost 4 bases and the J gene lost 4 bases, with 21 bases spanning the gap. This CDR3 has 16 amino acids. CDR3 sequence (DNA): TGTGCCAGCAGCCAAAACCCGACTGGATCTTCGTACGAGCAGTACTTC. This translates into CASSQNPTGSSYEQYF. The variable domain in full, completed from reference TRBV9 and TRBJ2-7, reads DSGVTQTPKHLITATGQRVTLRCSPRSGDLSVYWYQQSLDQGLQFLIQYYNGEERAKGNILERFSAQQFPDLHSELNLSSLELGDSALYFCASSQNPTGSSYEQYFGPGTRLTVT.

Of note for this clonotype: This could be a read error, since a much larger clone is one nucleotide away. V and J are TRBV5-5 and TRBJ2-2; D is possibly TRBD1 (7 bases). Germline loops: CDR1 SGHKS, CDR2 YYEKEE (reference sequence). The CDR3 covers 16 residues. The CDR3 is CASSLLGGQNTGGLFF. DNA for the CDR3: TGTGCCAGCAGCTTGCTCGGGGGACAGAACACCGGGGGGCTGTTTTTT.

About this clonotype: A read error may account for a junction end that differs from germline. This chain joins TRBV11-2 and TRBJ2-4, with D perhaps assigned TRBD1 or TRBD2 (6 bases each). Germline V gene data show CDR1 as SGHAT and CDR2 as FQNNGV. The CDR3 extends over 17 amino acids. The CDR3: CVSRTDLRRVAKNIQYF. The CDR3 DNA is TGTGTCAGCAGGACAGATCTACGGAGGGTTGCCAAAAACATTCAGTACTTC.

In its sample, this clonotype was seen a few times. The J gene is TRBJ2-7, the V gene TRBV6-5, with D possibly being TRBD1 (6 bases). The CDR3 covers 16 residues. The ends were cut back, 0 bases at V and 0 bases at J, with 12 bases in the middle. Germline values: CDR1 MNHEY, CDR2 SVGAGI. The CDR3 region is CASSYSAGEDSYEQYF. CDR3 sequence (DNA): TGTGCCAGCAGTTACTCGGCAGGGGAAGACTCCTACGAGCAGTACTTC.

There are many counts of this clonotype. V is TRBV20-1 and J is TRBJ2-1; D remains unclear. This CDR3 has 13 amino acids. V gave up 4 bases and J gave up 6 bases, with 13 bases separating them. Germline V gene lookup returns CDR1 DFQATT and CDR2 SNEGSKA (reference sequence). The CDR3 DNA reads as TGCAGTGCTATTAGGGTGTTTGTCAATGAGCAGTTCTTC. Translated, it gives CSAIRVFVNEQFF.

This clonotype was detected a few times. The V call is TRBV20-1, the J call TRBJ1-6; the match to TRBD1 covers 7 bases. CDR1 is DFQATT, CDR2 SNEGSKA, per germline (reference sequence). J lost 8 bases, V lost 5 bases, and 9 bases had no gene match. This CDR3 is 14 amino acids long. The CDR3 reads CSAYTGVPHSPLHF. CDR3 coding DNA: TGCAGTGCTTATACAGGGGTTCCACATTCACCCCTCCACTTT.

V is TRBV7-9 and J is TRBJ1-2; 8 bases agree with TRBD1. This CDR3 has 15 amino acids. V shed 5 bases and J 4 bases; nucleotides not matched to a gene: 9. CDR1 and CDR2 from the germline V gene are SEHNR and FQNEAQ (reference sequence). CDR3 region: CASSPLGQGGYGYTF. The CDR3 DNA reads TGTGCCAGCAGCCCCCTTGGACAGGGTGGCTATGGCTACACCTTC.

Concerning this clonotype itself: Compared with germline, one end of the junction differs, possibly owing to a read error. The chain is built from TRBV4-3 and TRBJ1-6; possible D gene TRBD1, 5 bases. The CDR3 extends over 14 amino acids. Germline loops: CDR1 LGHNA, CDR2 YSLEER. The CDR3 DNA follows: TGCGCCAGCAGCCAGACGGGACGACTTAAACCCCCCCACTTT. Residues: CASSQTGRLKPPHF.

V gene TRBV2 combines with J gene TRBJ1-6; no definite D call. The CDR3 runs 13 residues. The germline CDR1 and CDR2 sequences are SNHLY and FYNNEI. V was trimmed by 6 bases and J by 11 bases, leaving 14 bases between them. This CDR3 reads CASSLETEPPLHF. The CDR3, as DNA: TGTGCCAGCAGCCTCGAGACGGAACCACCCCTCCACTTT. Together with reference TRBV2 and TRBJ1-6, the CDR3 gives the full variable domain: EPEVTQTPSHQVTQMGQEVILRCVPISNHLYFYWYRQILGQKVEFLVSFYNNEISEKSEIFDDQFSVERPDGSNFTLKIRSTKLEDSAMYFCASSLETEPPLHFGNGTRLTVT.

This clonotype was seen only a few times. The chain recombines TRBV20-1 with TRBJ1-1; D is unclear. Germline V gene sequence: CDR1 DFQATT, CDR2 SNEGSKA (reference sequence). V dropped 5 bases and J dropped 0 bases, with 16 bases sitting between them. This CDR3 is built from 15 residues. CDR3 protein: CSAPREPIMNTEAFF. The CDR3 DNA follows: TGCAGTGCTCCCCGGGAGCCGATTATGAACACTGAAGCTTTCTTT.

This clonotype occurred a few times. The CDR3 region is CASSPQALATYEQYF. The DNA of the CDR3 is TGTGCCAGCAGCCCTCAGGCTCTAGCGACGTACGAGCAGTACTTC. The V and J genes are TRBV7-9 and TRBJ2-7, with D possibly being TRBD2 (6 bases). Germline-derived CDR1 and CDR2 are SEHNR and FQNEAQ (reference sequence). The CDR3 has 15 amino acids. V shed 5 bases and J shed 4 bases, with 18 bases lying between them.

The chain couples TRBV3-1 to TRBJ2-7, with 7 bases matching TRBD1. The germline CDR1 and CDR2 sequences are LGHDT and YNNKEL (reference sequence). Trimming at V came to 2 bases and at J to 7 bases, leaving 8 bases not matched to a gene. The CDR3 spans 14 residues. This CDR3 is CASSQITGVGEQYF. CDR3 in DNA: TGTGCCAGCAGCCAAATAACAGGGGTCGGAGAGCAGTACTTC.

This clonotype showed up just a few times. This sequence joins TRBV12-3 or TRBV12-4 and TRBJ2-4; D gene uncertain. Near its end, the DNA agrees better with TRBJ2-7, so the J call may be wrong. This CDR3 is built from 13 residues. CDR3 DNA sequence: TGTGCCAGCAGTTTTAAGGGAATCTACGAGCAGTACTTC. It codes for CASSFKGIYEQYF.

This clonotype has just one count. One base separates it from a far larger clone, so it is likely a read error. The CDR3 DNA is TGTGCCAGCAGCGTGGGACTAGCGGGAGAGACCCAGTACTTC. This encodes CASSVGLAGETQYF. V is TRBV9 and J is TRBJ2-5; TRBD2 agrees at 12 bases. This CDR3 is built from 14 residues. Losses at the gene ends were 2 bases for V and 4 bases for J; bases not matched to a gene: 0. Germline V lookup: CDR1 SGDLS, CDR2 YYNGEE.

The CDR3 sequence: CATSGPPGQGPTDTQYF. The CDR3 nucleotides are TGTGCCACCAGTGGTCCTCCGGGACAGGGGCCCACAGATACGCAGTATTTT. V is TRBV24-1 and J is TRBJ2-3; 10 bases are a match to TRBD1. CDR3 length: 17 residues. Germline V gives CDR1 KGHDR, CDR2 SFDVKD. J gave up 2 bases and V 5 bases, and 9 bases lay outside the gene matches.

The table lists this clonotype with a few counts. J is TRBJ2-7 and V is TRBV7-9, with D maybe TRBD1 (6 bases). The germline gives CDR1 SEHNR, CDR2 FQNEAQ (reference sequence). V gave up 5 bases and J gave up 5 bases, with 16 bases separating them. This CDR3 has 14 amino acids. The CDR3 coding sequence is TGTGCCAGCAGCCCCAGGGGCCTTAGAGACGAGCAGTACTTC. As protein: CASSPRGLRDEQYF.

This sequence joins TRBV24-1 and TRBJ2-7; 7 bases map to TRBD1. J gave up 0 bases and V 9 bases, and 4 bases lay outside the gene matches. This CDR3 has 13 amino acids. Germline V gene data show CDR1 as KGHDR and CDR2 as SFDVKD. CDR3 in DNA: TGTGCCACCGAGACAGGGAACTCCTACGAGCAGTACTTC. It translates to CATETGNSYEQYF.

This rearrangement joins TRBV20-1 to TRBJ2-7, with D possibly matching TRBD1 (7 bases). Trimming took off 5 bases at V and 0 bases at J, with 14 bases between the two ends. This CDR3 comprises 14 residues. Germline V gene data show CDR1 as DFQATT and CDR2 as SNEGSKA (reference sequence). CDR3 nucleotides: TGCAGTGCTTGGGGGGACAGCAGCTCCTACGAGCAGTACTTC. Its protein product is CSAWGDSSSYEQYF.

For this clonotype: The conserved phenylalanine or tryptophan normally closing the CDR3 is absent here, so this likely arose from a read error. The V and J genes are TRBV7-6 and TRBJ2-7; possibly TRBD1 or TRBD2 for D (6 bases each). Per germline, CDR1 SGHVS and CDR2 FNYEAQ. This CDR3 is built from 13 residues. V was trimmed by 5 bases and J by 3 bases, leaving 11 bases between them. The CDR3 DNA is TGTGCCAGCAGCCTTGAGGGGGGCTACGAGCAGTACTTA. Protein product: CASSLEGGYEQYL.

This clonotype was counted between two and nine times. CDR3: CSARKVGWGLARPQEQFF. In nucleotides, the CDR3 is TGCAGTGCTAGGAAAGTAGGGTGGGGACTAGCGCGACCACAGGAGCAGTTCTTC. V gene TRBV20-1 combines with J gene TRBJ2-1; TRBD2 matches 10 bases. With 3 bases clipped from V and 10 bases from J, the junction kept 21 bases outside the gene matches. Germline loops: CDR1 DFQATT, CDR2 SNEGSKA (reference sequence). The CDR3 contains 18 residues.

This clonotype was counted between two and nine times. J is TRBJ2-3 and V is TRBV12-3 or TRBV12-4, with unresolved D. V was shortened by 6 bases and J by 2 bases, with 12 bases between the two germline ends. This CDR3 comprises 14 residues. The CDR3 spells CASSPSDYTDTQYF. CDR3 nucleotides: TGTGCCAGCAGCCCGAGCGATTACACAGATACGCAGTATTTT.

V usage is TRBV7-6 and J usage is TRBJ2-3, with a possible D match to TRBD1 (5 bases). The CDR3 has 14 amino acids. The V gene's germline CDR1 is SGHVS and CDR2 FNYEAQ. V was clipped by 4 bases and J by 0 bases, with 8 bases between them. The CDR3 spells CASSWTPSTDTQYF. The CDR3 DNA is TGTGCCAGCAGCTGGACACCTAGCACAGATACGCAGTATTTT.

In its sample, this clonotype was seen a few times. The genes are TRBV6-1 and TRBJ1-2, with unresolved D. Germline V lookup: CDR1 MNHNS, CDR2 SASEGT. CDR3 size: 15 residues. Trimming stripped 1 base from V and 5 bases from J, with 14 bases between. This chain's CDR3 is CASSEGASGIYGYTF. The CDR3 DNA reads as TGTGCCAGCAGTGAAGGGGCATCAGGAATTTATGGCTACACCTTC.

This chain uses TRBV5-1 with TRBJ1-3, with a weak D call TRBD1 (5 bases). V shed 0 bases and J shed 2 bases, with 9 bases lying between them. CDR1 and CDR2 (germline): SGHRS, YFSETQ. CDR3 size: 15 residues. For the CDR3, the DNA is TGCGCCAGCAGCTTGGCTCCAGGGACTGGAAACACCATATATTTT. Translating it yields CASSLAPGTGNTIYF.

The genes are TRBV6-6 and TRBJ2-6, with 7 nucleotides matching TRBD1. Germline loops: CDR1 MNHNY, CDR2 SVGAGI (reference sequence). There are 17 residues in the CDR3. Trimming removed 8 bases from V and 0 bases from J; junction bases left unmatched: 10. CDR3 loop: CASLRDRATSGANVLTF. The CDR3 DNA sequence: TGTGCCAGCCTTCGCGACAGGGCCACCTCTGGGGCCAACGTCCTGACTTTC.